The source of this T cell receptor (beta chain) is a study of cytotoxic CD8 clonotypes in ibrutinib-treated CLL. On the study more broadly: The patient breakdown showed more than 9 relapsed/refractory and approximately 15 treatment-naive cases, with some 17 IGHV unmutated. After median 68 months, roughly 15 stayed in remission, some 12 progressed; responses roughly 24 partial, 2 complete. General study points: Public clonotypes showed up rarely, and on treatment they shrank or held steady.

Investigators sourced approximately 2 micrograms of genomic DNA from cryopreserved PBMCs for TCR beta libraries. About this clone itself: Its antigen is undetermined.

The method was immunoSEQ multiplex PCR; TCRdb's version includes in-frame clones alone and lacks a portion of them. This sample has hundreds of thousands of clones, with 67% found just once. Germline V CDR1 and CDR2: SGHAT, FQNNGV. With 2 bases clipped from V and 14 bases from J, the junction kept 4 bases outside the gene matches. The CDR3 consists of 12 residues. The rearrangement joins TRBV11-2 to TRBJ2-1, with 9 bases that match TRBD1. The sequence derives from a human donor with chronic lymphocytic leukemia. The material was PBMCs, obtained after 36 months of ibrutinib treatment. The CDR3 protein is CASSLSGTGKFF. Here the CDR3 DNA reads TGTGCCAGCAGCTTATCCGGGACAGGGAAGTTCTTC.